These 7 T cell receptor beta chains came from one sample sequenced in a study of blood T cell repertoires in COVID-19. The data were produced by immunoSEQ multiplex PCR, yet TCRdb's version contains in-frame clones alone and is incomplete. The data show approximately 40,000 clones, with around nine tenths seen just once and 4.5% to 7% held by the top ten. Sequences were obtained from peripheral blood. The receptors stem from a human donor in a cohort sampled during active COVID-19.

This rearrangement joins TRBV6-6 to TRBJ1-2; possibly TRBD1 for D (6 bases). Germline CDR1 MNHNY, CDR2 SVGAGI (reference sequence). V lost 7 bases to trimming and J lost 6 bases, with 15 bases between them. This CDR3 spans 13 amino acids. The CDR3 DNA sequence: TGTGCCAGCACCTACGGGGGGGCGCATGGCTACACCTTC. Translating it yields CASTYGGAHGYTF.

The chain has TRBV2 and TRBJ1-5; weak D call: TRBD1 (5 bases). V dropped 5 bases and J dropped 5 bases, with 16 bases sitting between them. Germline CDR1 SNHLY, CDR2 FYNNEI. The length of the CDR3 is 15 residues. The CDR3 DNA reads TGTGCCAGCAGTTTAACACAGGTCCTCGATCAGCCCCAGCATTTT. This codes for CASSLTQVLDQPQHF. The full variable domain, rest sourced from reference TRBV2 and TRBJ1-5, is EPEVTQTPSHQVTQMGQEVILRCVPISNHLYFYWYRQILGQKVEFLVSFYNNEISEKSEIFDDQFSVERPDGSNFTLKIRSTKLEDSAMYFCASSLTQVLDQPQHFGDGTRLSIL.

The chain has TRBV19 and TRBJ1-2, with TRBD1 identical over 8 bases. V dropped 5 bases and J dropped 5; count of bases not matched to a gene: 7. Germline CDR1 LNHDA, CDR2 SQIVND (reference sequence). This CDR3 contains 14 residues. DNA for the CDR3: TGTGCCAGTAGTCTCGGACAGGGACCGTATGGCTACACCTTC. It encodes CASSLGQGPYGYTF. Drawing the rest from reference TRBV19 and TRBJ1-2, the complete variable domain is DGGITQSPKYLFRKEGQNVTLSCEQNLNHDAMYWYRQDPGQGLRLIYYSQIVNDFQKGDIAEGYSVSREKKESFPLTVTSAQKNPTAFYLCASSLGQGPYGYTFGSGTRLTVV.

The chain joins TRBV7-8 to TRBJ1-2; D gene ambiguous. This CDR3 is built from 17 residues. The ends were cut back, 5 bases at V and 1 base at J, with 20 bases in the middle. Germline CDR1 reads SGHVS; CDR2 reads FQNEAQ. CDR3 coding DNA: TGTGCCAGCAGCCCAACTCGGCCGACTGCCCTTAACTATGGCTACACCTTC. Protein: CASSPTRPTALNYGYTF. Full variable domain (rest looked up from reference TRBV7-8 and TRBJ1-2): GAGVSQSPRYKVAKRGQDVALRCDPISGHVSLFWYQQALGQGPEFLTYFQNEAQLDKSGLPSDRFFAERPEGSVSTLKIQRTQQEDSAVYLCASSPTRPTALNYGYTFGSGTRLTVV.

J is TRBJ2-1 and V is TRBV5-1; 9 bases map to TRBD2. Germline CDR1 SGHRS, CDR2 YFSETQ. The V and J ends lost 3 bases and 0 bases, in that order; junction bases with no gene match: 13. The CDR3 is made up of 19 amino acids. The CDR3 reads CASSWDTERGASSYNEQFF. CDR3 sequence (DNA): TGCGCCAGCAGCTGGGACACCGAGCGGGGGGCTAGCTCCTACAATGAGCAGTTCTTC.

This clone was seen more than once but under ten times. The chain combines TRBV5-6 with TRBJ1-6; D not resolved. V lost 0 bases, J lost 7 bases, and 14 bases lay in between. From germline, CDR1 is SGHDT and CDR2 YYEEEE. There are 16 residues in the CDR3. The CDR3 DNA follows: TGTGCCAGCAGCTTGGGCCACGGAGGGCAGAATTCACCCCTCCACTTT. This translates into CASSLGHGGQNSPLHF.

V and J are TRBV7-2 and TRBJ2-2; weak D call: TRBD1 (5 bases). The V end was cut by 1 base, the J end by 4 bases, with 10 bases between. CDR3 size: 15 residues. CDR1 is SGHTA, CDR2 FQGNSA, per germline. The CDR3 loop reads CASSLELGATGELFF. CDR3 bases: TGTGCCAGCAGCTTAGAATTAGGGGCCACCGGGGAGCTGTTTTTT.